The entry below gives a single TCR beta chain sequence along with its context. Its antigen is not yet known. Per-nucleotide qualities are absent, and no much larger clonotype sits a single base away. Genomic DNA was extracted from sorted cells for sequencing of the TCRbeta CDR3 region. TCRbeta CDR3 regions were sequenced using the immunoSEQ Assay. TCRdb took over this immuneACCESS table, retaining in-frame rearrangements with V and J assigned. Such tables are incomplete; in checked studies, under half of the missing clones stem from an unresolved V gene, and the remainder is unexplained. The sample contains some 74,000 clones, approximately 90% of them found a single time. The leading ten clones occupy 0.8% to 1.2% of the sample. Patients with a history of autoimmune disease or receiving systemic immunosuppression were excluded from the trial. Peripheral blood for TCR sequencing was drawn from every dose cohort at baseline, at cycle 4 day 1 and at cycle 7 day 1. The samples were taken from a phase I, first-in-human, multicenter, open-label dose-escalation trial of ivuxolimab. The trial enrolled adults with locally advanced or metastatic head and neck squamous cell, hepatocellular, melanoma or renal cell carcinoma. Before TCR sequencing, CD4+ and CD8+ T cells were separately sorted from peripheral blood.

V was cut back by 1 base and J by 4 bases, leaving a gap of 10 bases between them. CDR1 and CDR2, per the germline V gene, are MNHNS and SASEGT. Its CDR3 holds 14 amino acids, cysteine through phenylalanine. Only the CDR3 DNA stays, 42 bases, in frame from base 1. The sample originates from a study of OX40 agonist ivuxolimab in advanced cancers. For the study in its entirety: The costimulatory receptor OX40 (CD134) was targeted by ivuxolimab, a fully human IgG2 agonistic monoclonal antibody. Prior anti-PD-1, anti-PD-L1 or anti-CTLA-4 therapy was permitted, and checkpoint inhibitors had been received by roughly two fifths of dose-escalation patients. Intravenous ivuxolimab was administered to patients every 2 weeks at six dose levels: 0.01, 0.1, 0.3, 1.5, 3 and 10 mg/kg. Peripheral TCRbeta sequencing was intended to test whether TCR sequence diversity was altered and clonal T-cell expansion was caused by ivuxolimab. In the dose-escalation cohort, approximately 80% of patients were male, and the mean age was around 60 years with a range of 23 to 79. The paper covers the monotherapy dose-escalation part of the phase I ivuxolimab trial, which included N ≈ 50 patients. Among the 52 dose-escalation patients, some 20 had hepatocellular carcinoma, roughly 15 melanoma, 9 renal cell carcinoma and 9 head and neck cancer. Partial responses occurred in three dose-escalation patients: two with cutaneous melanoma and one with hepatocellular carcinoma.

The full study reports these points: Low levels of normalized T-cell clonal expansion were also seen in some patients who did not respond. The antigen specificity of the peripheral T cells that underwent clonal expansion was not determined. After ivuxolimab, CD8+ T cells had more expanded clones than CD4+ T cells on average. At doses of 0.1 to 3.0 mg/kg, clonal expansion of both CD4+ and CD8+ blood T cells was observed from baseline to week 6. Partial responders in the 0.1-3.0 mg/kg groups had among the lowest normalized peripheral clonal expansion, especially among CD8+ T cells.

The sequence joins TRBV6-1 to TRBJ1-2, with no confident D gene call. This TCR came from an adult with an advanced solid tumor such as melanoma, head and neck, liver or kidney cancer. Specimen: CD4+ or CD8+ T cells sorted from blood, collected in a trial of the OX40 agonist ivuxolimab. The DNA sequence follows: TGTGCCAGCAGTGAAGATCGGACCGGCTATGGCTACACCTTC. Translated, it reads CASSEDRTGYGYTF.